A selection of T cell receptor beta chains follows, all from one sample in a study of T cell responses to AZD1222 COVID-19 vaccine. Measured with immunoSEQ multiplex PCR; TCRdb has only the in-frame clones, and not every one. Among 100,000 or so clones listed, about 90% were seen once. The specimen comprised peripheral blood, sampled on day 0 of AZD1222 vaccination. These receptors all stem from an adult in good health. Both conserved end residues are part of each CDR3. A D gene is named only where the DNA matches it firmly. The size field is filled for only some rows; it gives once, few, many or a size class.

cdr3_aa: CATQENTEAFF; cdr3_nt: TGTGCCACCCAGGAGAACACTGAAGCTTTCTTT; clone_size: .; d_call: .; j_call: TRBJ1-1; cdr3_length: 11; v_call: TRBV27
cdr3_aa: CASSRSGGSTDTQYF; cdr3_nt: TGTGCCAGCAGTCGGAGCGGGGGTAGCACAGATACGCAGTATTTT; clone_size: once; d_call: TRBD2; j_call: TRBJ2-3; cdr3_length: 15; v_call: TRBV9
cdr3_aa: CSNPHMGGYTF; cdr3_nt: TGCAGCAACCCCCACATGGGTGGCTACACCTTC; clone_size: .; d_call: .; j_call: TRBJ1-2; cdr3_length: 11; v_call: TRBV20-1
cdr3_aa: CASSVLAGMGDTQYF; cdr3_nt: TGTGCCAGCAGCGTACTAGCGGGAATGGGAGATACGCAGTATTTT; clone_size: once; d_call: TRBD2; j_call: TRBJ2-3; cdr3_length: 15; v_call: TRBV7-9
cdr3_aa: CASTKGPTNYGYTF; cdr3_nt: TGTGCCAGCACCAAGGGACCTACTAACTATGGCTACACCTTC; clone_size: .; d_call: .; j_call: TRBJ1-2; cdr3_length: 14; v_call: TRBV11-2
cdr3_aa: CASSLSGHQETQYF; cdr3_nt: TGTGCCAGCAGTTTAAGCGGGCACCAAGAGACCCAGTACTTC; clone_size: few; d_call: .; j_call: TRBJ2-5; cdr3_length: 14; v_call: TRBV28
cdr3_aa: CASSLDGAGNTIYF; cdr3_nt: TGCGCCAGCAGCTTGGACGGGGCTGGAAACACCATATATTTT; clone_size: .; d_call: .; j_call: TRBJ1-3; cdr3_length: 14; v_call: TRBV5-1
cdr3_aa: CASSPGLYEQYF; cdr3_nt: TGCGCCAGCAGTCCTGGACTCTACGAGCAGTACTTC; clone_size: .; d_call: .; j_call: TRBJ2-7; cdr3_length: 12; v_call: TRBV10-1
cdr3_aa: CASSVGGRRNEKLFF; cdr3_nt: TGTGCCAGCAGCGTAGGGGGACGGAGAAATGAAAAACTGTTTTTT; clone_size: .; d_call: .; j_call: TRBJ1-4; cdr3_length: 15; v_call: TRBV9
cdr3_aa: CASSQALAGAPRETQYF; cdr3_nt: TGTGCCAGCAGCCAAGCCCTAGCGGGAGCCCCAAGGGAGACCCAGTACTTC; clone_size: .; d_call: TRBD2; j_call: TRBJ2-5; cdr3_length: 17; v_call: TRBV3-1/TRBV3-2